This T cell receptor (beta chain) was captured in a study of blood T cells in healthy people across ages. Regarding the study as a whole: Higher diversity and more naive CD4+ cells were features of long-lived donors, compared to aged donors.

The sample providers were healthy Caucasian people from Russia, aged about 6 to 100. V dropped 6 bases and J dropped 3 bases, with 15 bases sitting between them. The germline gives CDR1 SGHRS, CDR2 YFSETQ. The CDR3 covers 14 residues. Combining a sample-barcoded 5' primer with a J-beta primer mix, a second PCR ran for 7 to 11 cycles. Each cDNA molecule carried a tag from a template-switch adaptor that contained 12 random nucleotides. In TCRdb, the 5' RACE reads were re-called with MiXCR into one record per CDR3 protein. In the table there are roughly 790,000 distinct CDR3 sequences, roughly 43% of which are singletons. This clonotype was observed a handful of times. No antigen is known for it.

Sequences were obtained from blood. This clonotype was sampled from an older woman in good health. V and J are TRBV5-1 and TRBJ1-1; maybe TRBD1 (5 bases). Here the CDR3 reads CASNPSQGYTEAFF. The CDR3 nucleotides are TGCGCCAGCAACCCTTCTCAGGGTTACACTGAAGCTTTCTTT.